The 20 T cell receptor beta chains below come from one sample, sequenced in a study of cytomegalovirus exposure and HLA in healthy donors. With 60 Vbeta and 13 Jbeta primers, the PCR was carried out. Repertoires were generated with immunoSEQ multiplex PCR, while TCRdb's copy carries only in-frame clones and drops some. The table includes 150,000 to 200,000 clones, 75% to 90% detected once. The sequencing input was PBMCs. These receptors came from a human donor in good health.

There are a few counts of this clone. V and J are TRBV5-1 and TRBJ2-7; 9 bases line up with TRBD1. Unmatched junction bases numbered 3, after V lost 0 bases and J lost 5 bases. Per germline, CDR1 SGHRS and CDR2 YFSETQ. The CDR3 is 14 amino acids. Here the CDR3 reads CASSLGGQGNEQYF. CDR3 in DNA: TGCGCCAGCAGCTTGGGGGGACAGGGCAACGAGCAGTACTTC.

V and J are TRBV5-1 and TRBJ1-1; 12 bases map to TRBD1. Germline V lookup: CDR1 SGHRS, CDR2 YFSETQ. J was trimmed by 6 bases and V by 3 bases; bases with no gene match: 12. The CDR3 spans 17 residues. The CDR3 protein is CASSSWRDRGRLAEAFF. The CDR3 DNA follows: TGCGCCAGCAGCTCCTGGCGGGACAGGGGGCGTCTGGCTGAAGCTTTCTTT.

DNA for the CDR3: TGTGCCACCAGCAGAGATCGGTTGCTAGCTGGCGAGCAGTACTTC. Protein: CATSRDRLLAGEQYF. The chain recombines TRBV15 with TRBJ2-7, with D maybe TRBD2 (5 bases). The CDR3 sequence is 15 residues long. Per the germline V gene, CDR1 is LNHNV and CDR2 is YYDKDF (reference sequence). Trimming took 0 bases from V and 6 from J, leaving 15 bases between them. The full variable domain, rest sourced from reference TRBV15 and TRBJ2-7, is DAMVIQNPRYQVTQFGKPVTLSCSQTLNHNVMYWYQQKSSQAPKLLFHYYDKDFNNEADTPDNFQSRRPNTSFCFLDIRSPGLGDTAMYLCATSRDRLLAGEQYFGPGTRLTVT.

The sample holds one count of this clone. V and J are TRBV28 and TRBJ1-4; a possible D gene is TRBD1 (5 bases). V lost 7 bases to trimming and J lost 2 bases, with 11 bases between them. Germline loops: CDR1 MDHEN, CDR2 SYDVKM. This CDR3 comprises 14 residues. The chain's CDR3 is CASKEGRTNEKLFF. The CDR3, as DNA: TGTGCCAGCAAAGAGGGGAGGACTAATGAAAAACTGTTTTTT.

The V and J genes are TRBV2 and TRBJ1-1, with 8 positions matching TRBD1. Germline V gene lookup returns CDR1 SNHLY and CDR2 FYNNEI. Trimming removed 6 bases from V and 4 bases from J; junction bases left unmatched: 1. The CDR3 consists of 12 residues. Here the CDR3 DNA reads TGTGCCAGCAGAGACAGGGGCACTGAAGCTTTCTTT. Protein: CASRDRGTEAFF.

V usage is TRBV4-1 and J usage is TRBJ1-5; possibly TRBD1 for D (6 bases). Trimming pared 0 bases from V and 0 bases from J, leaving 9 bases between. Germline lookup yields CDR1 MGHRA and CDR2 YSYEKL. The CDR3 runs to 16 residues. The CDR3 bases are TGCGCCAGCAGCCAAGAGGGGGGGGCTAGCAATCAGCCCCAGCATTTT. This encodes CASSQEGGASNQPQHF.

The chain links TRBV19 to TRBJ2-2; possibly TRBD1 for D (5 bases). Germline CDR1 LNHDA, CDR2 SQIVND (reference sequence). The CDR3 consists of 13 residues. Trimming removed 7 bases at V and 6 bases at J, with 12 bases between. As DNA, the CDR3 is TGTGCCAGTATCAGGGATCCGTCCGGGGAGCTGTTTTTT. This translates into CASIRDPSGELFF. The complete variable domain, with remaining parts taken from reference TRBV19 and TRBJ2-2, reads DGGITQSPKYLFRKEGQNVTLSCEQNLNHDAMYWYRQDPGQGLRLIYYSQIVNDFQKGDIAEGYSVSREKKESFPLTVTSAQKNPTAFYLCASIRDPSGELFFGEGSRLTVL.

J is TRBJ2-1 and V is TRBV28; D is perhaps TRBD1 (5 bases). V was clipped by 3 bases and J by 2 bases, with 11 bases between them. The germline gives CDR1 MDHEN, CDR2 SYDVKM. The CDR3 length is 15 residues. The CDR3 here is CASSFVRTTYNEQFF. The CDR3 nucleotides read TGTGCCAGCAGTTTTGTCAGGACAACCTACAATGAGCAGTTCTTC. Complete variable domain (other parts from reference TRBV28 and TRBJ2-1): DVKVTQSSRYLVKRTGEKVFLECVQDMDHENMFWYRQDPGLGLRLIYFSYDVKMKEKGDIPEGYSVSREKKERFSLILESASTNQTSMYLCASSFVRTTYNEQFFGPGTRLTVL.

CDR3 residues: CASSQNPSRGLNIQYF. CDR3 DNA: TGCGCCAGCAGCCAGAACCCGTCGCGGGGGCTAAACATTCAGTACTTC. This chain connects TRBV4-3 to TRBJ2-4, with D possibly TRBD2 on 7 matching bases. Trimming took off 3 bases at V and 6 bases at J, with 18 bases between the two ends. This CDR3 is built from 16 residues. Germline V CDR1 and CDR2: LGHNA, YSLEER.

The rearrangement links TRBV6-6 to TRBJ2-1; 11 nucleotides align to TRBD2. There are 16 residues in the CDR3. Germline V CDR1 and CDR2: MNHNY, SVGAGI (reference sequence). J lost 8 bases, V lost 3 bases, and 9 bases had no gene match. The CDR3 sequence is CASSYRLAGLRDEQFF. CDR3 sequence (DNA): TGTGCCAGCAGTTATCGACTAGCGGGGTTGCGTGATGAGCAGTTCTTC.

CDR3: CASTEAGATDTQYF. In nucleotides, the CDR3 is TGTGCCAGCACAGAAGCGGGGGCCACAGATACGCAGTATTTT. The chain recombines TRBV2 with TRBJ2-3; 8 positions agree with TRBD2. The CDR3 length is 14 residues. In germline, CDR1 is SNHLY, CDR2 FYNNEI. The trim removed 7 bases at V and 2 bases at J, leaving 5 bases unmatched.

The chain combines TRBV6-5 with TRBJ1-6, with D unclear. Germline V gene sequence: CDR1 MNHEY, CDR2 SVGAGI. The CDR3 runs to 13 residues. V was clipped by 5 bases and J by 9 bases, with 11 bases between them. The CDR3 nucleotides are TGTGCCAGCAGTGAGGTCCTGAGTTCACCCCTCCACTTT. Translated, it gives CASSEVLSSPLHF.

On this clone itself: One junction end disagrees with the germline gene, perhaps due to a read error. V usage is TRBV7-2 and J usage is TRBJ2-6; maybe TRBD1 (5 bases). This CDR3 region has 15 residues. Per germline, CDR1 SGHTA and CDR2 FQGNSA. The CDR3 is CASSLRFSGANVPTF. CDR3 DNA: TGTGCCAGCAGCTTAAGGTTCTCTGGGGCCAACGTCCCGACTTTC.

CDR3 DNA sequence: TGTGCCAGCAGGCAGGGGTTCCAAGAGACCCAGTACTTC. Amino acids: CASRQGFQETQYF. J is TRBJ2-5 and V is TRBV2; tentative D call: TRBD1 (6 bases). The CDR3 runs 13 residues. CDR1 and CDR2 (germline): SNHLY, FYNNEI. The germline V and J ends were trimmed by 6 bases and 1 base, with 9 bases remaining between them. Looking up the rest from reference TRBV2 and TRBJ2-5 gives the full variable domain: EPEVTQTPSHQVTQMGQEVILRCVPISNHLYFYWYRQILGQKVEFLVSFYNNEISEKSEIFDDQFSVERPDGSNFTLKIRSTKLEDSAMYFCASRQGFQETQYFGPGTRLLVL.

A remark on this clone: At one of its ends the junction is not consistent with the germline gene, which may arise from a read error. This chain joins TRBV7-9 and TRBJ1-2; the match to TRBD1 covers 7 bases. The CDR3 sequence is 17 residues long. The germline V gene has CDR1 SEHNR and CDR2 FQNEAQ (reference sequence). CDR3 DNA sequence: TGTTCCAGCAGCTTACAGGGGTCCCTTTCAGCTAACTATGGCTACACCTTC. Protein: CSSSLQGSLSANYGYTF. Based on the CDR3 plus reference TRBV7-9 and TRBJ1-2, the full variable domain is DTGVSQNPRHKITKRGQNVTFRCDPISEHNRLYWYRQTLGQGPEFLTYFQNEAQLEKSRLLSDRFSAERPKGSFSTLEIQRTEQGDSAMYLCSSSLQGSLSANYGYTFGSGTRLTVV.

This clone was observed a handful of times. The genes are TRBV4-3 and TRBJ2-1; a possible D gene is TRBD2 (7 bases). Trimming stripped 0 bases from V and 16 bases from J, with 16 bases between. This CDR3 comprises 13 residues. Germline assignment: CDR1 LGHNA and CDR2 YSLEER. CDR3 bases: TGCGCCAGCAGCCAAGATCGGTGGGGGGGCCCCTTCTTC. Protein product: CASSQDRWGGPFF.

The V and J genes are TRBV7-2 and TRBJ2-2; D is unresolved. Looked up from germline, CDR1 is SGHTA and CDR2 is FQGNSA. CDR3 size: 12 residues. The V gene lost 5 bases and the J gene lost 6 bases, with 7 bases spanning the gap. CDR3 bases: TGTGCCAGCAGCCCCCCCGCCGGGGAGCTGTTTTTT. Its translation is CASSPPAGELFF.

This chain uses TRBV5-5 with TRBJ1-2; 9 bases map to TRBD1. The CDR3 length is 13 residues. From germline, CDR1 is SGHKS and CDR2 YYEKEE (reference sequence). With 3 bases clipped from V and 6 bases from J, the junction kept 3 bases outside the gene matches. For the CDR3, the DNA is TGTGCCAGCAGCTCGGGACAGGGTGATGGCTACACCTTC. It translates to CASSSGQGDGYTF.

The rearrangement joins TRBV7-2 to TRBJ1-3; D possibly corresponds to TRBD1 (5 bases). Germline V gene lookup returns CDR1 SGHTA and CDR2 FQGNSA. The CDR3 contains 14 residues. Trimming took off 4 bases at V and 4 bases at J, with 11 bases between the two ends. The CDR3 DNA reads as TGTGCCAGCAGCTCAAAGGGGTGGGGAAACACCATATATTTT. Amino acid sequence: CASSSKGWGNTIYF. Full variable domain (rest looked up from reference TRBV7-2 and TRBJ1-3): GAGVSQSPSNKVTEKGKDVELRCDPISGHTALYWYRQSLGQGLEFLIYFQGNSAPDKSGLPSDRFSAERTGGSVSTLTIQRTQQEDSAVYLCASSSKGWGNTIYFGEGSWLTVV.

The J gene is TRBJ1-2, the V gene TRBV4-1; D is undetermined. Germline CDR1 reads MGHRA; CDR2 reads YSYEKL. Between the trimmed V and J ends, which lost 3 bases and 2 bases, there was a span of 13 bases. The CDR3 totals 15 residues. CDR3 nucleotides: TGCGCCAGCAGCCACGGGAGCTTCCCAAACTATGGCTACACCTTC. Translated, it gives CASSHGSFPNYGYTF.